This TCR beta chain was sequenced in a study of cytomegalovirus exposure and HLA in healthy donors. V dropped 0 bases and J dropped 3 bases, with 7 bases sitting between them. The CDR3 extends over 14 amino acids. Germline CDR1 reads SGDLS; CDR2 reads YYNGEE. Findings of the study overall: There were three CMV-associated chains whose specificity for CMV antigens was confirmed in vitro.

Details on this clone: The antigen is undetermined.

The protocol was immunoSEQ multiplex PCR, while the TCRdb copy is restricted to in-frame clones and leaves out a portion. This table has 150,000 to 200,000 clones, roughly 89% appearing once. This clonotype was sampled from a woman younger than 35 in good health and CMV-seropositive. Sequencing was done on a sample of PBMCs. This chain joins TRBV9 and TRBJ1-3; no definite D call. CDR3 nucleotide sequence: TGTGCCAGCAGCGTAGGAGGTATTGGAAACACCATATATTTT. Translated: CASSVGGIGNTIYF.